The present T cell receptor (beta chain) was sequenced within a study of identifying expanded T cells in peripheral blood. The V gene's germline CDR1 is SGHTA and CDR2 FQGNSA. The CDR3 covers 15 residues. The trim removed 5 bases at V and 4 bases at J, leaving 7 bases unmatched. Profiling relied on immunoSEQ multiplex PCR, and the TCRdb table lists in-frame clones only, not all of them. The sample consists of tens of thousands of clones, roughly 87% of them appearing once. Input material: blood. The receptor was isolated from a person aged 18 to 70 in good health. V usage is TRBV7-2 and J usage is TRBJ2-1; 8 nucleotides line up with TRBD1. The CDR3 loop reads CASSPRTGTYNEQFF. Written as DNA, the CDR3 is TGTGCCAGCAGCCCCCGGACAGGGACATACAATGAGCAGTTCTTC.